This T cell receptor beta chain was sequenced during a study of T cells after yellow fever vaccination. Generation of TCR cDNA used 5'RACE template switching (which added a universal primer site and UMIs). TCRdb itself ran the 5' RACE reads through MiXCR, one entry per CDR3 protein. The data contain more than 95,000 distinct CDR3 sequences, approximately 9% of them singletons. In regard to this clonotype: Antigen specificity is unknown.

Study results and limitations: Clones that expanded after primary vaccination mostly reappeared after the booster (96% CD4, 70% to 90% CD8).

This sample comprised CD8+ T cells sorted from PBMCs, obtained on the day of the yellow fever booster vaccination. This sequence was found in a man between 18 and 29 years old who received the YFV17D yellow fever vaccine.

The CDR3 is CSVESGDTQYF. As DNA, the CDR3 is TGCAGCGTTGAATCCGGGGATACGCAGTATTTT. This chain links TRBV29-1 with TRBJ2-3; D is unresolved. The germline V gene encodes CDR1 SQVTM and CDR2 ANQGSEA. Trimming took 2 bases from V and 6 from J, leaving 6 bases between them. This CDR3 region has 11 residues.